A single sample is the source of the 29 T cell receptor beta chains below, sequenced in a study of blood T cell repertoires in COVID-19. The protocol was immunoSEQ multiplex PCR, while the TCRdb copy is restricted to in-frame clones and leaves out a portion. In the table there are roughly 140,000 clones, approximately 81% of which are singletons. The material sequenced was peripheral blood. Every receptor here comes from a human donor in a cohort sampled during active COVID-19.

This clone was counted between two and nine times. This chain uses TRBV7-3 with TRBJ2-5; 7 nucleotides agree with TRBD2. The junction had 8 bases not matched to a gene; V was cut back by 8 bases and J by 5 bases. Per the germline V gene, CDR1 is SGHTA and CDR2 is FQGTGA. The CDR3 runs 13 residues. The CDR3 loop is CASAAGAVETQYF. The CDR3 DNA reads TGTGCCAGCGCGGCGGGAGCGGTTGAGACCCAGTACTTC.

The CDR3 spells CASSPTSRSDEQYF. The DNA of the CDR3 is TGTGCCAGCAGCCCCACTAGCCGTTCGGACGAGCAGTACTTC. The J gene is TRBJ2-7, the V gene TRBV9; tentatively, D is TRBD2 (6 bases). The CDR3 length is 14 residues. Trimming shortened V by 4 bases and J by 5 bases, and 16 bases separated the two germline ends. Germline-derived CDR1 and CDR2 are SGDLS and YYNGEE.

V is TRBV7-2 and J is TRBJ2-2, with D tentatively TRBD2 (6 bases). CDR3 length: 15 residues. V lost 1 base and J lost 7, with 13 bases in between. Germline V lookup: CDR1 SGHTA, CDR2 FQGNSA. CDR3 loop: CASSLDPPGVGELFF. The CDR3 coding sequence is TGTGCCAGCAGCTTAGACCCCCCGGGAGTCGGGGAGCTGTTTTTT. Together with reference TRBV7-2 and TRBJ2-2, the CDR3 gives the full variable domain: GAGVSQSPSNKVTEKGKDVELRCDPISGHTALYWYRQSLGQGLEFLIYFQGNSAPDKSGLPSDRFSAERTGGSVSTLTIQRTQQEDSAVYLCASSLDPPGVGELFFGEGSRLTVL.

This chain uses TRBV7-2 with TRBJ2-5; a weak D match, TRBD2 (7 bases). CDR3 length equals 14 residues. Between the trimmed V and J ends, which lost 0 bases and 4 bases, there was a span of 9 bases. Germline V lookup: CDR1 SGHTA, CDR2 FQGNSA. CDR3 sequence: CASSLAGGGETQYF. The CDR3 DNA is TGTGCCAGCAGCTTAGCGGGAGGGGGAGAGACCCAGTACTTC.

This chain uses TRBV10-3 with TRBJ1-2; D ambiguous. Trimming shortened V by 2 bases and J by 4 bases, and 8 bases separated the two germline ends. This CDR3 is 13 amino acids long. Germline V lookup: CDR1 ENHRY, CDR2 SYGVKD. DNA for the CDR3: TGTGCCATCAGTGAGACAGTAGGCTATGGCTACACCTTC. Its translation: CAISETVGYGYTF.

V usage is TRBV20-1 and J usage is TRBJ2-5; 13 bases fit TRBD2. Looked up from germline, CDR1 is DFQATT and CDR2 is SNEGSKA (reference sequence). V was clipped by 3 bases and J by 1 base; unmatched bases: 5. The CDR3 sequence is 16 residues long. In DNA form, the CDR3 reads TGCAGTGCTAGTAGGGGGACTAGCGGGGCCCAAGAGACCCAGTACTTC. Amino acid sequence: CSASRGTSGAQETQYF.

CDR3 protein: CASSYTTNSPLHF. The CDR3, as DNA: TGTGCCAGCAGTTACACAACCAATTCACCCCTCCACTTT. The chain has TRBV9 and TRBJ1-6; D remains ambiguous. V was cut by 5 bases and J by 7 bases, with 10 bases left in between. Looked up from germline, CDR1 is SGDLS and CDR2 is YYNGEE. The CDR3 spans 13 residues. Full variable domain (rest looked up from reference TRBV9 and TRBJ1-6): DSGVTQTPKHLITATGQRVTLRCSPRSGDLSVYWYQQSLDQGLQFLIQYYNGEERAKGNILERFSAQQFPDLHSELNLSSLELGDSALYFCASSYTTNSPLHFGNGTRLTVT.

The CDR3 is CASSLEGAVGYTF. The DNA for the CDR3 is TGTGCCAGCAGTTTAGAGGGGGCAGTTGGCTACACCTTC. V and J are TRBV28 and TRBJ1-2; 7 bases align to TRBD1. This CDR3 region has 13 residues. Germline CDR1 and CDR2: MDHEN and SYDVKM. The ends lost 2 bases at V and 7 bases at J; junction bases unmatched: 4.

J is TRBJ2-3 and V is TRBV19; possible D gene TRBD2, 5 bases. Between the trimmed V and J ends, which lost 7 bases and 3 bases, there was a span of 23 bases. Germline CDR1 and CDR2: LNHDA and SQIVND (reference sequence). The CDR3 is 17 residues long. The CDR3 DNA sequence: TGTGCCAGTACCACATTGGGTGGAGACCGAGGGACAGATACGCAGTATTTT. Translated: CASTTLGGDRGTDTQYF.

This clone occurred once. The chain employs TRBV7-6 and TRBJ1-5; 11 nucleotides align to TRBD1. Germline CDR1 reads SGHVS; CDR2 reads FNYEAQ. V was pared by 5 bases and J by 7 bases, with 7 bases of the junction left unmatched. The CDR3 totals 15 residues. The CDR3 DNA is TGTGCCAGCAGCCAAGGACAGGGGGCAGGACAGCCCCAGCATTTT. As protein: CASSQGQGAGQPQHF.

This clone has more than one count but fewer than ten. The sample carries other DNA sequences with the same CDR3. The chain has TRBV9 and TRBJ2-3; maybe TRBD2 (6 bases). Germline lookup yields CDR1 SGDLS and CDR2 YYNGEE. V was pared by 4 bases and J by 0 bases, with 9 bases between. This CDR3 region has 14 residues. The CDR3 reads CASSLGTSTDTQYF. The DNA of the CDR3 is TGTGCCAGCAGCCTTGGGACTAGCACAGATACGCAGTATTTT.

The chain recombines TRBV23-1 with TRBJ2-6; D may be TRBD1 (6 bases). TRBV23-1 is identified as an open reading frame with a role that is uncertain. The CDR3 is 17 amino acids. Trimming removed 0 bases from V and 0 bases from J, with 9 bases in between. Here the CDR3 DNA reads TGCGCCAGCAGTCAATCTACAGGGCGCTCTGGGGCCAACGTCCTGACTTTC. Its translation: CASSQSTGRSGANVLTF.

J is TRBJ2-7 and V is TRBV5-1; 14 positions match TRBD2. The CDR3 runs to 16 residues. Per germline, CDR1 SGHRS and CDR2 YFSETQ. V was clipped by 5 bases and J by 6 bases; unmatched bases: 10. The CDR3 loop is CASSRGTSGSLGEQYF. DNA of the CDR3: TGCGCCAGCAGTAGAGGGACTAGCGGGAGTCTGGGCGAGCAGTACTTC.

The gene calls are TRBV7-2 and TRBJ2-7, with unresolved D. V was pared by 0 bases and J by 5 bases, with 8 bases between. Germline V gives CDR1 SGHTA, CDR2 FQGNSA. The CDR3 has 13 amino acids. The CDR3 sequence is CASSLAPPDEQYF. The CDR3 region has the DNA TGTGCCAGCAGCTTAGCGCCCCCGGACGAGCAGTACTTC.

In its sample, this clone was seen once. The gene calls are TRBV29-1 and TRBJ2-7; TRBD2 aligns across 11 bases. The CDR3 is 15 residues long. J was trimmed by 3 bases and V by 5 bases; bases with no gene match: 9. CDR1 is SQVTM, CDR2 ANQGSEA, per germline. CDR3 loop: CSVQGAGTSGYEQYF. In DNA form, the CDR3 reads TGCAGCGTTCAAGGAGCCGGGACTAGCGGCTACGAGCAGTACTTC.

V gene TRBV6-5 combines with J gene TRBJ2-6, with a tentative D call TRBD2 (5 bases). The germline V gene has CDR1 MNHEY and CDR2 SVGAGI. V was shortened by 5 bases and J by 0 bases, with 8 bases between the two germline ends. This CDR3 is built from 15 residues. The CDR3 sequence: CASSTRGSGANVLTF. The CDR3 region has the DNA TGTGCCAGCAGTACCCGGGGCTCTGGGGCCAACGTCCTGACTTTC.

In this sample, this clone turned up once. The rearrangement uses TRBV14 and TRBJ1-2; D gene unclear. This CDR3 is built from 15 residues. Germline V CDR1 and CDR2: SGHDN, FVKESK. Trimming stripped 5 bases from V and 5 bases from J, with 18 bases between. CDR3 amino acids: CASSRRVLGKYGYTF. For the CDR3, the DNA is TGTGCCAGCAGCAGAAGAGTCCTGGGCAAATATGGCTACACCTTC.

This clone was counted between two and nine times. This sequence joins TRBV16 and TRBJ1-5, with D possibly being TRBD1 (5 bases). The V gene lost 0 bases and the J gene lost 0 bases, with 12 bases spanning the gap. Germline-derived CDR1 and CDR2 are KGHSY and FQNENV. The CDR3 sequence is 17 residues long. As DNA, the CDR3 is TGTGCCAGCAGCCAATCGTGGGGACTCTATAGCAATCAGCCCCAGCATTTT. It encodes CASSQSWGLYSNQPQHF.

The chain recombines TRBV28 with TRBJ2-7; 11 positions agree with TRBD2. This CDR3 is built from 14 residues. V was clipped by 6 bases and J by 4 bases; unmatched bases: 5. The germline CDR1 and CDR2 sequences are MDHEN and SYDVKM. CDR3 sequence (DNA): TGTGCCAGCAGCAGACTAGCGGGGAGATACGAGCAGTACTTC. Protein sequence: CASSRLAGRYEQYF.

This clone was counted only a few times. Here the CDR3 DNA reads TGTGCCAGTAGTATAAGGGGGAATGAGCAGTTCTTC. This translates into CASSIRGNEQFF. The gene calls are TRBV19 and TRBJ2-1, with D perhaps matching TRBD1 (6 bases). The V gene lost 2 bases and the J gene lost 7 bases, with 6 bases spanning the gap. CDR3 length: 12 amino acids. Germline V gene data show CDR1 as LNHDA and CDR2 as SQIVND (reference sequence).

This clone was seen a few times. The chain carries TRBV9 and TRBJ1-2; D might be TRBD1 (5 bases). The ends were cut back, 0 bases at V and 10 bases at J, with 13 bases in the middle. CDR3 length: 13 amino acids. The germline V gene has CDR1 SGDLS and CDR2 YYNGEE. CDR3 residues: CASSVAAGLDYTF. DNA for the CDR3: TGTGCCAGCAGCGTAGCTGCAGGGTTGGACTACACCTTC.

This clone was picked up a small number of times. This sequence joins TRBV3-1 (or the pseudogene TRBV3-2) and TRBJ1-1; the D is unclear. Germline CDR1 and CDR2: LGHDT and YNNKEL (reference sequence). Between the trimmed V and J ends, which lost 3 bases and 3 bases, there was a span of 5 bases. The CDR3 is made up of 12 amino acids. CDR3 amino acids: CASSHEYTEAFF. The DNA of the CDR3 is TGTGCCAGCAGCCATGAGTACACTGAAGCTTTCTTT.

The chain uses TRBV7-9 and TRBJ2-2; D might be TRBD2 (5 bases). With 5 bases removed from V and 2 bases from J, the gap between germline ends came to 15 bases. CDR1 is SEHNR and CDR2 is FQNEAQ in the germline V gene (reference sequence). The CDR3 loop spans 16 amino acids. The CDR3 is CASSPHWGDNTGELFF. CDR3 in DNA: TGTGCCAGCAGCCCCCATTGGGGAGACAACACCGGGGAGCTGTTTTTT.

The V gene is TRBV28, the J gene TRBJ1-1, with 9 bases fitting TRBD1. The CDR3 is 17 amino acids. Trimming took 3 bases from V and 1 from J; bases not matched to a gene: 9. CDR1 and CDR2 from the germline V gene are MDHEN and SYDVKM. Here the CDR3 DNA reads TGTGCCAGCAGTTTTTGGTCCGGGACAGGGAAGAACACTGAAGCTTTCTTT. This sequence encodes CASSFWSGTGKNTEAFF.

V gene TRBV18 combines with J gene TRBJ2-7, with 9 nucleotides matching TRBD2. The CDR3 length is 17 residues. Per germline, CDR1 KGHSH and CDR2 LQKENI. The ends lost 2 bases at V and 0 bases at J; junction bases unmatched: 8. The CDR3 reads CASSPTSGSSLSYEQYF. CDR3 in DNA: TGTGCCAGCTCACCAACTAGCGGGTCATCCCTCTCCTACGAGCAGTACTTC.

This clone has just a few counts. The chain carries TRBV4-3 and TRBJ2-7; D is possibly TRBD1 (5 bases). V shed 0 bases and J shed 7 bases, with 25 bases lying between them. The length of the CDR3 is 18 residues. Germline V gene data show CDR1 as LGHNA and CDR2 as YSLEER. The CDR3 reads CASSQDNRGVVGAREQYF. The CDR3, as DNA: TGCGCCAGCAGCCAAGATAACAGAGGTGTGGTTGGGGCTCGGGAGCAGTACTTC.

The chain links TRBV10-3 to TRBJ1-2; 7 bases agree with TRBD1. This CDR3 is 14 amino acids long. The V segment lost 1 base and the J segment 8 bases; nucleotides outside the gene matches: 7. Germline V gene data show CDR1 as ENHRY and CDR2 as SYGVKD. CDR3 sequence: CAISEFGRGDGYTF. The DNA for the CDR3 is TGTGCCATCAGTGAGTTCGGCAGGGGGGACGGCTACACCTTC.

This chain connects TRBV9 to TRBJ1-4, with 7 bases fitting TRBD1. Germline trimming cut 3 bases from V and 2 bases from J; bases unmatched to any gene: 1. The CDR3 totals 14 residues. CDR1 and CDR2 (germline): SGDLS, YYNGEE. The CDR3 spells CASSATGTNEKLFF. Written as DNA, the CDR3 is TGTGCCAGCAGCGCGACAGGGACTAATGAAAAACTGTTTTTT.

This clone came up a few times. The genes are TRBV18 and TRBJ2-1; 9 positions agree with TRBD2. The CDR3 length is 15 residues. The trim removed 0 bases at V and 5 bases at J, leaving 2 bases unmatched. CDR1 is KGHSH and CDR2 is LQKENI in the germline V gene. This CDR3 reads CASSPPSGGHNEQFF. For the CDR3, the DNA is TGTGCCAGCTCACCACCTAGCGGGGGTCACAATGAGCAGTTCTTC.